Sequencing of this TCR beta chain was carried out in a study of blood T cell repertoires in COVID-19. Study-level background: Acute and convalescent COVID-19 samples came from the United States, Italy and Spain. Sources were T cells, B-cell-depleted T cells, or PBMCs; the material itself was cDNA or gDNA.

Original analysis: Reference gene primer amplification gave nucleated cell count estimates. Repertoires were generated with immunoSEQ multiplex PCR, while TCRdb's copy carries only in-frame clones and drops some. V and J calls and clone size are those listed in that table; D and trimming were worked out from the DNA. The data hold under 15,000 clones, with 70% to 90% observed a single time. Trimming cost V 1 base and J 5 bases, with 8 bases left between them. The CDR3 is 13 residues long. The V gene's germline CDR1 is KGHSH and CDR2 LQKENI. This chain connects TRBV18 to TRBJ2-5; D is undetermined. The sequence came from a human donor in a cohort sampled during active COVID-19. Specimen: peripheral blood. CDR3 amino acids: CASSPRAGETQYF. CDR3 in DNA: TGTGCCAGCTCACCACGAGCAGGCGAGACCCAGTACTTC.